The 14 T cell receptor beta chains given below trace back to one sample, sequenced in a study of T cell repertoires in cytomegalovirus infection. MiXCR was run by TCRdb on the reads, yielding one entry per CDR3 protein. The sample holds about 180,000 distinct CDR3 sequences; 13% to 15% are singletons and the top ten take over 20%. The sample consisted of PBMCs. These receptors originate from a human donor in good health (CMV status not recorded). Some clones in this sample may be carry-over from other donors' samples.

The CDR3 region is CASSLRGSKAFF. The CDR3 bases are TGTGCCAGCAGCTTAAGAGGGTCTAAAGCTTTCTTT. This chain joins TRBV7-8 and TRBJ1-1, with no clear D. The CDR3 is 12 residues long. Germline assignment: CDR1 SGHVS and CDR2 FQNEAQ. Trimming cost V 2 bases and J 9 bases, with 10 bases left between them.

The table lists this clonotype with many counts. This chain joins TRBV7-2 and TRBJ2-3, with D perhaps TRBD1 or TRBD2 (6 bases each). Germline lookup yields CDR1 SGHTA and CDR2 FQGNSA. The CDR3 is made up of 17 amino acids. V was cut by 1 base and J by 5 bases, with 19 bases left in between. The CDR3 DNA reads as TGTGCCAGCAGCTTAGGTTCCGGCAGGGGAGGTCAAGATACGCAGTATTTT. This gives the protein CASSLGSGRGGQDTQYF.

This clonotype was counted many times. V and J are TRBV7-6 and TRBJ2-7; weak D call: TRBD2 (5 bases). Germline lookup yields CDR1 SGHVS and CDR2 FNYEAQ. Trimming shortened V by 5 bases and J by 5 bases, and 19 bases separated the two germline ends. This CDR3 has 15 residues. In nucleotides, the CDR3 is TGTGCCAGCAGCCCCCAGATTGGAGGTGGACACGAGCAGTACTTC. It encodes CASSPQIGGGHEQYF.

The genes are TRBV29-1 and TRBJ1-4, with 7 bases identical to TRBD1. Per germline, CDR1 SQVTM and CDR2 ANQGSEA. The CDR3 is 12 amino acids. The J segment lost 5 bases and the V segment lost 7 bases, leaving 4 bases of the junction unmatched. CDR3 protein: CSAEGANEKLFF. CDR3 nucleotides: TGCAGCGCAGAGGGGGCGAATGAAAAACTGTTTTTT.

This clonotype turned up a few times. This rearrangement joins TRBV29-1 to TRBJ2-3; D unclear. The V end was cut by 3 bases, the J end by 4 bases, with 8 bases between. Germline V gene data show CDR1 as SQVTM and CDR2 as ANQGSEA. This CDR3 comprises 12 residues. The DNA for the CDR3 is TGCAGCGTTGATGGCTTATCAGATACGCAGTATTTT. Protein product: CSVDGLSDTQYF.

This clonotype was observed at least ten times. This chain joins TRBV6-6 and TRBJ2-1; 8 bases align to TRBD1. Trimming took 8 bases from V and 2 from J; bases not matched to a gene: 5. CDR3 length: 14 residues. CDR1 is MNHNY and CDR2 is SVGAGI in the germline V gene (reference sequence). The CDR3 region is CASGLTGAYNEQFF. DNA of the CDR3: TGTGCCAGCGGTCTGACAGGGGCCTACAATGAGCAGTTCTTC.

The chain links TRBV29-1 to TRBJ2-6; D unresolved. This CDR3 has 12 amino acids. CDR1 and CDR2 from the germline V gene are SQVTM and ANQGSEA. V was cut by 7 bases and J by 0 bases, with 4 bases left in between. In DNA, the CDR3 is TGCAGCGCGGACTCTGGGGCCAACGTCCTGACTTTC. Encoded protein: CSADSGANVLTF.

V is TRBV6-5 and J is TRBJ2-1; weak D call: TRBD2 (6 bases). V was pared by 0 bases and J by 8 bases, with 14 bases between. Germline-derived CDR1 and CDR2 are MNHEY and SVGAGI. CDR3 length equals 15 residues. The chain's CDR3 is CASSYSGQGGDEQFF. Written as DNA, the CDR3 is TGTGCCAGCAGTTACTCGGGCCAGGGAGGCGATGAGCAGTTCTTC.

This clonotype was recorded at least ten times. The chain employs TRBV7-2 and TRBJ2-5; 7 bases fit TRBD1. The CDR3 has 15 residues. The germline V gene encodes CDR1 SGHTA and CDR2 FQGNSA. The J segment lost 1 base and the V segment lost 5 bases, leaving 7 bases of the junction unmatched. CDR3 region: CASSPSQGTQETQYF. CDR3 sequence (DNA): TGTGCCAGCAGCCCCTCACAGGGGACCCAAGAGACCCAGTACTTC.

This clonotype was counted many times. CDR3 residues: CASSPRLAGTSYNEQFF. The CDR3 DNA sequence: TGTGCCAGCAGCCCCCGTCTAGCGGGGACCTCCTACAATGAGCAGTTCTTC. The J gene is TRBJ2-1, the V gene TRBV7-8; 9 nucleotides line up with TRBD2. CDR3 length equals 17 residues. Germline-derived CDR1 and CDR2 are SGHVS and FQNEAQ. V lost 5 bases, J lost 0 bases, and 8 bases stayed unmatched. The variable domain in full, completed from reference TRBV7-8 and TRBJ2-1, reads GAGVSQSPRYKVAKRGQDVALRCDPISGHVSLFWYQQALGQGPEFLTYFQNEAQLDKSGLPSDRFFAERPEGSVSTLKIQRTQQEDSAVYLCASSPRLAGTSYNEQFFGPGTRLTVL.

Many counts were recorded for this clonotype. The genes are TRBV7-3 and TRBJ2-1; 8 bases map to TRBD1. CDR1 and CDR2 (germline): SGHTA, FQGTGA. J lost 8 bases, V lost 2 bases, and 8 bases had no gene match. This CDR3 comprises 15 residues. CDR3 amino acids: CASSLEAGGWDEQFF. As DNA, the CDR3 is TGTGCCAGCAGCTTAGAAGCAGGGGGCTGGGATGAGCAGTTCTTC.

This clonotype was detected ten times or more. The rearrangement joins TRBV7-9 to TRBJ2-4; tentatively, D is TRBD1 or TRBD2 (5 bases each). Trimming shortened V by 5 bases and J by 3 bases, and 20 bases separated the two germline ends. This CDR3 spans 17 amino acids. Germline V gene data show CDR1 as SEHNR and CDR2 as FQNEAQ (reference sequence). CDR3 DNA: TGTGCCAGCAGCCCTAGCAACGCAGGGCAAAGCAAAAACATTCAGTACTTC. Its translation is CASSPSNAGQSKNIQYF.

In its sample, this clonotype was seen many times. V gene TRBV9 combines with J gene TRBJ2-6, with D perhaps TRBD1 (5 bases). V lost 3 bases and J 2 bases, leaving 9 bases between the germline ends. CDR3 size: 15 residues. CDR1 and CDR2 (germline): SGDLS, YYNGEE. CDR3 sequence reads: CASSEDKAGANVLTF. The CDR3 DNA reads TGTGCCAGCAGCGAGGACAAGGCTGGGGCCAACGTCCTGACTTTC.

The rearrangement uses TRBV3-1 and TRBJ2-5; 10 bases are shared with TRBD2. Trimming removed 2 bases from V and 5 bases from J; junction bases left unmatched: 8. This CDR3 region has 16 residues. From germline, CDR1 is LGHDT and CDR2 YNNKEL (reference sequence). CDR3 sequence reads: CASSQRSGRGGETQYF. The CDR3 DNA reads TGTGCCAGCAGCCAAAGAAGCGGGAGGGGGGGGGAGACCCAGTACTTC.